The T cell receptor beta chain described here comes from a study of blood T cells in healthy people across ages. The donors, aged roughly 6 to 90, were healthy Caucasians from Russia. This clonotype was picked up many times. The second PCR ran roughly 7 to 12 cycles with a sample-barcoded 5' primer and J-beta primers. TCRdb reprocessed the 5' RACE reads with MiXCR, giving one entry per CDR3 protein. Of 750,000 to 1,000,000 distinct CDR3 sequences listed, around 29% are singletons. Germline-derived CDR1 and CDR2 are MDHEN and SYDVKM. Trimming at V came to 6 bases and at J to 2 bases, leaving 5 bases not matched to a gene. There are 14 residues in the CDR3. The sample was also linked to a second study, of T cells of mothers and their children.

The receptor was isolated from a woman between 40 and 55 years old in good health. The sample was blood. The chain employs TRBV28 and TRBJ2-7, with TRBD1 identical over 9 bases. The CDR3 loop is CASRGTGNAYEQYF. CDR3 sequence (DNA): TGTGCCAGCAGGGGGACAGGGAATGCCTACGAGCAGTACTTC.